The present TCR beta chain was sequenced within a study of blood T cell repertoires in COVID-19. Data came from immunoSEQ multiplex PCR; TCRdb stores just in-frame clones and leaves some out. The sample lists roughly 520,000 clones, approximately 87% occurring once. J gave up 2 bases and V 0 bases, and 11 bases lay outside the gene matches. Germline V gives CDR1 MDHEN, CDR2 SYDVKM. The CDR3 runs to 20 residues. Residents of about 25 US areas, aged about 18 to 100 years, made up the participants. Cohort placement rested on clinical history that participants reported themselves. The J gene is TRBJ2-2, the V gene TRBV28; 11 bases line up with TRBD2. This sequence was found in a woman between 40 and 55 years old who had recovered from COVID-19. Sequenced: PBMCs or T cells enriched from blood (not recorded which). The CDR3 sequence: CASSLWGSGLAGRNTGELFF. The CDR3 DNA is TGTGCCAGCAGTTTATGGGGGTCCGGACTAGCGGGTCGTAACACCGGGGAGCTGTTTTTT.